The 26 T cell receptor beta chains presented below share a single source sample, sequenced in a study of T cells after yellow fever vaccination. TCRdb re-called the 5' RACE reads through MiXCR, storing one row per CDR3 protein. The profile shows about 350,000 distinct CDR3 sequences, 9.5% to 15% of them singletons. The sequencing here drew on CD4+ T cells sorted from PBMCs, taken 15 days after the yellow fever booster vaccination. Source of these receptors: a man between 18 and 29 years old who received the YFV17D yellow fever vaccine.

The chain links TRBV15 to TRBJ1-5; 7 nucleotides agree with TRBD1. In germline, CDR1 is LNHNV, CDR2 YYDKDF (reference sequence). Trimming at V came to 0 bases and at J to 1 base, leaving 9 bases not matched to a gene. The CDR3 has 18 amino acids. The CDR3 nucleotides read TGTGCCACCAGCAGAGATTTAGGGGGCGCGGGGAGCAATCAGCCCCAGCATTTT. As protein: CATSRDLGGAGSNQPQHF.

This clonotype was detected many times. This sequence joins TRBV5-1 and TRBJ1-1, with 8 bases that match TRBD1. The CDR3 spans 14 residues. V gave up 4 bases and J gave up 5 bases; unmatched junction bases: 7. CDR1 SGHRS and CDR2 YFSETQ come from the germline V gene. The CDR3 is CASSGGTGSTEAFF. The CDR3 nucleotides read TGCGCCAGCAGCGGAGGGACAGGATCAACTGAAGCTTTCTTT.

The chain couples TRBV24-1 to TRBJ1-2; no clear D gene. V lost 5 bases and J 7 bases, leaving 10 bases between the germline ends. This CDR3 is built from 12 residues. Looked up from germline, CDR1 is KGHDR and CDR2 is SFDVKD. This CDR3 reads CATSANSVGYTF. The CDR3, as DNA: TGTGCCACCAGTGCAAACTCGGTTGGCTACACCTTC.

This clonotype was counted at least ten times. The V call is TRBV4-3, the J call TRBJ2-3; D gene ambiguous. The length of the CDR3 is 15 residues. In germline, CDR1 is LGHNA, CDR2 YSLEER. Trimming stripped 0 bases from V and 4 bases from J, with 11 bases between. CDR3 in amino acids: CASSQDPSRADTQYF. The CDR3 DNA reads TGCGCCAGCAGCCAAGATCCCTCTAGAGCAGATACGCAGTATTTT.

This clonotype came up a few times. The chain is built from TRBV29-1 and TRBJ2-1; D might be TRBD1 (5 bases). Per germline, CDR1 SQVTM and CDR2 ANQGSEA. The CDR3 is made up of 13 amino acids. V lost 6 bases, J lost 6 bases, and 15 bases lay in between. The DNA of the CDR3 is TGCAGCGTCTATTCAGGGATTTCCAATGAGCAGTTCTTC. Its translation: CSVYSGISNEQFF.

The gene calls are TRBV6-5 and TRBJ1-6; tentative D call: TRBD1 (6 bases). Trimming left V 2 bases short and J 10 bases short, with 15 bases between. The CDR3 spans 15 residues. The V gene's germline CDR1 is MNHEY and CDR2 SVGAGI. The CDR3 protein is CASSYVGRGRSPLHF. The CDR3 DNA reads TGTGCCAGCAGTTACGTCGGCAGGGGAAGGTCACCCCTCCACTTT.

This rearrangement joins TRBV11-1 to TRBJ2-1; D is perhaps TRBD2 (6 bases). The V gene lost 3 bases and the J gene lost 0 bases, with 15 bases spanning the gap. Germline V gene sequence: CDR1 SGHAT, CDR2 FQDESV (reference sequence). The CDR3 runs 17 residues. The CDR3 DNA reads TGTGCCAGCAGCTTCGGAGGGATCGTGAGCTCCTACAATGAGCAGTTCTTC. It translates to CASSFGGIVSSYNEQFF.

This clonotype appeared a few times. This sequence joins TRBV11-2 and TRBJ2-7, with 9 bases matching TRBD1. V dropped 6 bases and J dropped 6; count of bases not matched to a gene: 9. Per the germline V gene, CDR1 is SGHAT and CDR2 is FQNNGV. This CDR3 contains 14 residues. The CDR3 coding sequence is TGTGCCAGCAGTTCTCCCCGACAGGGGGGCGAGCAGTACTTC. Translated: CASSSPRQGGEQYF.

The rearrangement joins TRBV5-1 to TRBJ2-1; 9 bases map to TRBD2. Germline lookup yields CDR1 SGHRS and CDR2 YFSETQ. The CDR3 contains 15 residues. Trimming at V came to 3 bases and at J to 10 bases, leaving 11 bases not matched to a gene. The CDR3 loop is CASSSRVSGGKEQFF. CDR3 coding DNA: TGCGCCAGCAGCTCCAGAGTTAGCGGGGGAAAGGAGCAGTTCTTC.

The chain has TRBV6-5 and TRBJ2-2; TRBD2 is a possible D gene (6 bases). The germline V gene encodes CDR1 MNHEY and CDR2 SVGAGI. Trimming stripped 6 bases from V and 4 bases from J, with 15 bases between. CDR3 length: 15 amino acids. This chain's CDR3 is CASRASGTRTGELFF. Written as DNA, the CDR3 is TGTGCCAGCAGAGCCTCCGGGACTCGCACCGGGGAGCTGTTTTTT.

The table lists this clonotype with a few counts. The chain has TRBV20-1 and TRBJ1-2; 9 bases are a match to TRBD1. Germline V lookup: CDR1 DFQATT, CDR2 SNEGSKA (reference sequence). The CDR3 is 15 amino acids. The V segment lost 3 bases and the J segment 7 bases; nucleotides outside the gene matches: 12. As DNA, the CDR3 is TGCAGTGCTAGGATGGGACCGGGACAGGGAGGTGGCTACACCTTC. Translated: CSARMGPGQGGGYTF.

The CDR3 DNA reads TGTGCCACCAGTGATTCGGGGCGCGGGGCCACAGATACGCAGTATTTT. Its translation: CATSDSGRGATDTQYF. The chain combines TRBV24-1 with TRBJ2-3; tentatively, D is TRBD2 (6 bases). Trimming removed 2 bases at V and 2 bases at J, with 13 bases between. CDR3 size: 16 residues. From germline, CDR1 is KGHDR and CDR2 SFDVKD.

V usage is TRBV2 and J usage is TRBJ1-4; the D gene is possibly TRBD1 (5 bases). Trimming stripped 8 bases from V and 0 bases from J, with 16 bases between. The CDR3 runs to 16 residues. The V gene's germline CDR1 is SNHLY and CDR2 FYNNEI. DNA for the CDR3: TGTGCCAGCCAGGGCCCAGGAGTTGCAACTAATGAAAAACTGTTTTTT. Protein: CASQGPGVATNEKLFF.

A few counts support this clonotype. The gene calls are TRBV24-1 and TRBJ2-1; 9 positions agree with TRBD2. The V gene end was trimmed by 4 bases and the J gene end by 12 bases; junction bases not matched to a gene: 12. The germline V gene encodes CDR1 KGHDR and CDR2 SFDVKD. The CDR3 is 15 residues long. CDR3 nucleotides: TGTGCCACCAGTGAGGCGGGACTAGCCACCCGGGGGCAGTTCTTC. Its translation is CATSEAGLATRGQFF.

This clonotype has more than one count but fewer than ten. The chain combines TRBV20-1 with TRBJ2-5; no firm D call. Germline CDR1 is DFQATT and CDR2 is SNEGSKA (reference sequence). The CDR3 has 12 amino acids. V lost 1 base to trimming and J lost 5 bases, with 8 bases between them. CDR3 nucleotides: TGCAGTGCTAGAGGTCTGTGGGAGACCCAGTACTTC. This encodes CSARGLWETQYF.

On this clonotype: At one end, the junction sequence differs from germline, possibly due to a read error. The genes are TRBV6-1 and TRBJ2-7; D is uncertain. Germline loops: CDR1 MNHNS, CDR2 SASEGT. The CDR3 extends over 11 amino acids. In DNA form, the CDR3 reads TGTGCCAGCAGTGAAGCGCTTGGCGCGGCCTTC. Translating it yields CASSEALGAAF.

This clonotype was detected only a few times. The chain has TRBV11-2 and TRBJ2-3; TRBD2 is a possible D gene (6 bases). V lost 1 base to trimming and J lost 3 bases, with 20 bases between them. CDR3 size: 18 residues. Germline CDR1 and CDR2: SGHAT and FQNNGV. Here the CDR3 DNA reads TGTGCCAGCAGCTTAGGGCGGGGTATGGGTAGAAAAACAGATACGCAGTATTTT. Residues: CASSLGRGMGRKTDTQYF.

There are many counts of this clonotype. The CDR3 DNA sequence: TGTGCCAGCAGCTGGCAGGGCTACGAGCAGTACTTC. As protein: CASSWQGYEQYF. The chain combines TRBV7-9 with TRBJ2-7; D may be TRBD1 (5 bases). The CDR3 spans 12 residues. Deletions cut 4 bases from V and 3 bases from J, with 7 bases between. Germline V lookup: CDR1 SEHNR, CDR2 FQNEAQ (reference sequence).

This chain connects TRBV5-1 to TRBJ2-1, with TRBD2 identical over 13 bases. The germline gives CDR1 SGHRS, CDR2 YFSETQ. Losses at the gene ends were 4 bases for V and 4 bases for J; bases not matched to a gene: 5. The CDR3 contains 16 residues. The CDR3 sequence is CASSPRTSGGYNEQFF. CDR3 nucleotide sequence: TGCGCCAGCAGCCCGAGGACTAGCGGGGGATACAATGAGCAGTTCTTC.

This clonotype was detected a few times. The rearrangement joins TRBV5-1 to TRBJ1-1; a possible D gene is TRBD1 (5 bases). The CDR3 spans 14 residues. Germline CDR1 is SGHRS and CDR2 is YFSETQ. V gave up 5 bases and J gave up 5 bases, with 16 bases separating them. The CDR3 region has the DNA TGCGCCAGCAGTTCCGGACCCGGGGCGACTGAAGCTTTCTTT. Protein: CASSSGPGATEAFF. Full variable domain (outside the CDR3, taken from reference TRBV5-1 and TRBJ1-1): KAGVTQTPRYLIKTRGQQVTLSCSPISGHRSVSWYQQTPGQGLQFLFEYFSETQRNKGNFPGRFSGRQFSNSRSEMNVSTLELGDSALYLCASSSGPGATEAFFGQGTRLTVV.

This clonotype was detected only a few times. The rearrangement uses TRBV7-2 and TRBJ2-3, with no clear D. V lost 5 bases to trimming and J lost 10 bases, with 22 bases between them. Germline CDR1 is SGHTA and CDR2 is FQGNSA. The CDR3 is 15 amino acids. This CDR3 is CASSRPRPRMDAQYF. DNA for the CDR3: TGTGCCAGCAGCCGCCCCCGGCCCCGAATGGACGCGCAGTATTTT.

There are a few counts of this clonotype. The chain uses TRBV5-1 and TRBJ2-7; no firm D call. Germline CDR1 is SGHRS and CDR2 is YFSETQ. V shed 1 base and J shed 5 bases, with 7 bases lying between them. This CDR3 spans 12 amino acids. The CDR3 DNA sequence: TGCGCCAGCAGCTTGCAACGGAACGAGCAGTACTTC. Its translation: CASSLQRNEQYF.

The V and J genes are TRBV12-3 or TRBV12-4 and TRBJ2-7; D remains unclear. The CDR3 contains 12 residues. Trimming took 2 bases from V and 3 from J, leaving 5 bases between them. Here the CDR3 DNA reads TGTGCCAGCAGTTTAACATACTACGAGCAGTACGTC. The encoded protein is CASSLTYYEQYV.

J is TRBJ2-7 and V is TRBV12-3 or TRBV12-4, with a tentative D call TRBD1 (6 bases). V lost 3 bases and J lost 1, with 10 bases in between. The CDR3 extends over 14 amino acids. CDR3 region: CASSFGQGSYEQYF. CDR3 bases: TGTGCCAGCAGTTTTGGGCAGGGGTCCTACGAGCAGTACTTC.

The rearrangement links TRBV10-3 to TRBJ2-3; D might be TRBD1 (5 bases). The CDR3 sequence is 14 residues long. Trimming cost V 7 bases and J 3 bases, with 14 bases left between them. The V gene's germline CDR1 is ENHRY and CDR2 SYGVKD. The CDR3 region is CAIKLQDGTDTQYF. CDR3 in DNA: TGTGCCATCAAATTACAGGATGGGACAGATACGCAGTATTTT.

This sequence joins TRBV27 and TRBJ2-7; 8 nucleotides align to TRBD2. Germline V gene data show CDR1 as MNHEY and CDR2 as SMNVEV (reference sequence). Losses at the gene ends were 4 bases for V and 4 bases for J; bases not matched to a gene: 15. The CDR3 runs 17 residues. CDR3 residues: CASSSRSYGGARYEQYF. In DNA, the CDR3 is TGTGCCAGCAGTTCCCGGTCCTACGGGGGGGCCCGATACGAGCAGTACTTC.